The 24 T cell receptor beta chains in this list originate from one sample, sequenced in a study of regulatory T cells in long-lasting Graves disease. As for time point: persistent/refractory GD, antithyroid drugs over 5 years with positive TRAb. The TCR library used RNA extracted from PBMCs. Researchers made TCR beta libraries by using iRepertoire HTBI primers and running Arm-PCR on CDR3 regions. TCRdb ran MiXCR on the multiplex PCR reads and lists one entry per CDR3 protein. The table lists a few hundred thousand distinct CDR3 sequences, around a fifth of them singletons. Here the sequenced sample was peripheral blood mononuclear cells (PBMCs), taken when the disease was refractory, from a patient treated with antithyroid drugs. These receptors were taken from a female donor with Graves disease.

This clonotype was picked up a small number of times. The chain couples TRBV29-1 to TRBJ2-7, with TRBD1 matching 12 bases. CDR3 length: 19 residues. CDR1 is SQVTM and CDR2 is ANQGSEA in the germline V gene. After removal of 1 base from V and 4 bases from J, the junction contained 17 bases not matched to a gene. The CDR3 spells CSVEVGFSGTGGSFYEQYF. In DNA, the CDR3 is TGCAGCGTTGAAGTAGGGTTTAGCGGGACAGGGGGCAGCTTTTACGAGCAGTACTTC.

This chain links TRBV2 with TRBJ2-1; 9 bases are shared with TRBD2. CDR1 is SNHLY and CDR2 is FYNNEI in the germline V gene. The CDR3 length is 14 residues. V trimming: 6 bases; J trimming: 8 bases; junction bases outside the gene matches: 8. This chain's CDR3 is CASRLSGGGDEQFF. The CDR3 DNA follows: TGTGCCAGCAGGCTTAGCGGGGGCGGCGATGAGCAGTTCTTC.

This clonotype was found many times. The V gene is TRBV5-1, the J gene TRBJ1-1; tentatively, D is TRBD1 (5 bases). The V end was cut by 0 bases, the J end by 1 base, with 13 bases between. This CDR3 contains 16 residues. Germline V lookup: CDR1 SGHRS, CDR2 YFSETQ. The CDR3 sequence is CASSLDSEGRNTEAFF. The CDR3 region has the DNA TGCGCCAGCAGCTTGGATAGCGAGGGACGGAACACTGAAGCTTTCTTT.

On this clonotype: One end of the junction varies from germline; a read error may be responsible. The gene calls are TRBV5-1 and TRBJ2-6; D may be TRBD1 (5 bases). Germline CDR1 is SGHRS and CDR2 is YFSETQ. The CDR3 has 18 amino acids. CDR3: CASSLAGTGVSGPNVLTF. The CDR3 region has the DNA TGCGCCAGCAGCTTAGCCGGAACAGGAGTCTCTGGGCCCAACGTCCTGACTTTC.

A few counts support this clonotype. The genes are TRBV6-2 or TRBV6-3 and TRBJ2-4, with D perhaps matching TRBD1 (6 bases). The V end was cut by 2 bases, the J end by 1 base, with 12 bases between. CDR3 length: 16 residues. The V gene's germline CDR1 is MNHEY and CDR2 SVGEGT. The CDR3 DNA is TGTGCCAGCAGTTACCCCCGGGACATGGCCAAAAACATTCAGTACTTC. Translating it yields CASSYPRDMAKNIQYF.

This clonotype has ten or more counts. The chain uses TRBV19 and TRBJ1-1; D remains unclear. Trimming removed 4 bases at V and 1 base at J, with 7 bases between. The length of the CDR3 is 13 residues. Germline assignment: CDR1 LNHDA and CDR2 SQIVND (reference sequence). The CDR3 DNA sequence: TGTGCCAGTAGTACCACGAGGAACACTGAAGCTTTCTTT. It specifies CASSTTRNTEAFF.

This clonotype has a count of ten or more. The chain combines TRBV20-1 with TRBJ2-2; the match to TRBD2 covers 9 bases. Trimming took 2 bases from V and 2 from J; bases not matched to a gene: 0. Germline CDR1 reads DFQATT; CDR2 reads SNEGSKA (reference sequence). This CDR3 is built from 14 residues. CDR3 coding DNA: TGCAGTGCTAGACTAGCGGGAAACACCGGGGAGCTGTTTTTT. This codes for CSARLAGNTGELFF.

V usage is TRBV7-3 and J usage is TRBJ2-2; D tentatively reads TRBD1 or TRBD2 (6 bases each). The germline gives CDR1 SGHTA, CDR2 FQGTGA. The CDR3 consists of 15 residues. V lost 1 base and J lost 7, with 13 bases in between. The CDR3 DNA follows: TGTGCCAGCAGCTTAAGTACGGGGGCTGTCGGGGAGCTGTTTTTT. It yields the protein CASSLSTGAVGELFF.

The chain is built from TRBV29-1 and TRBJ2-7; D gene ambiguous. This CDR3 is built from 13 residues. V lost 4 bases to trimming and J lost 3 bases, with 13 bases between them. Germline-derived CDR1 and CDR2 are SQVTM and ANQGSEA. CDR3 in DNA: TGCAGCGTTGCATGGCAGGCTGGCTACGAGCAGTACTTC. Translating gives CSVAWQAGYEQYF.

This clonotype was seen many times. This chain uses TRBV28 with TRBJ1-2; D might be TRBD1 (6 bases). With 6 bases removed from V and 2 bases from J, the gap between germline ends came to 13 bases. This CDR3 spans 14 amino acids. Looked up from germline, CDR1 is MDHEN and CDR2 is SYDVKM. CDR3 loop: CASRPQTGNYGYTF. CDR3 coding DNA: TGTGCCAGCAGGCCTCAAACAGGGAACTATGGCTACACCTTC.

This clonotype came up a few times. This chain joins TRBV28 and TRBJ2-6; D possibly uses TRBD1 or TRBD2 (6 bases each). The germline V gene encodes CDR1 MDHEN and CDR2 SYDVKM. Trimming stripped 8 bases from V and 0 bases from J, with 17 bases between. This CDR3 comprises 17 residues. CDR3 in amino acids: CASDGSRGGSGANVLTF. DNA for the CDR3: TGTGCCAGCGACGGGAGCAGGGGAGGCTCTGGGGCCAACGTCCTGACTTTC.

The chain carries TRBV14 and TRBJ2-1; D is perhaps TRBD1 or TRBD2 (5 bases each). This CDR3 is built from 13 residues. Germline V gene sequence: CDR1 SGHDN, CDR2 FVKESK. V lost 1 base, J lost 12 bases, and 13 bases lay in between. DNA of the CDR3: TGTGCCAGCAGCCAAGCGTCACATGGGGGGCAGTTCTTC. It is translated as CASSQASHGGQFF.

There are a few counts of this clonotype. This chain links TRBV7-3 with TRBJ1-6; the D is unclear. The V gene's germline CDR1 is SGHTA and CDR2 FQGTGA. Trimming took 2 bases from V and 8 from J, leaving 10 bases between them. The CDR3 sequence is 14 residues long. CDR3: CASSLGSFDSPLHF. The CDR3 nucleotides are TGTGCCAGCAGCTTAGGATCGTTCGATTCACCCCTCCACTTT. The entire variable domain, with the rest obtained from reference TRBV7-3 and TRBJ1-6, is as follows: GAGVSQTPSNKVTEKGKYVELRCDPISGHTALYWYRQSLGQGPEFLIYFQGTGAADDSGLPNDRFFAVRPEGSVSTLKIQRTERGDSAVYLCASSLGSFDSPLHFGNGTRLTVT.

V gene TRBV15 combines with J gene TRBJ1-1; TRBD1 matches 8 bases. V shed 2 bases and J 6 bases; nucleotides not matched to a gene: 2. Germline CDR1 and CDR2: LNHNV and YYDKDF (reference sequence). The length of the CDR3 is 13 residues. The CDR3: CATSRSGGSEAFF. The CDR3 DNA reads as TGTGCCACCAGCAGATCAGGGGGCTCTGAAGCTTTCTTT.

Many counts were recorded for this clonotype. The chain combines TRBV6-4 with TRBJ2-7, with TRBD1 identical over 7 bases. Germline V gene data show CDR1 as MRHNA and CDR2 as SNTAGT. The CDR3 is 13 amino acids. With V trimmed by 6 bases and J by 3 bases, 5 bases remained unmatched. CDR3 bases: TGTGCCAGCAGATCCGGGACAGTCTACGAGCAGTACTTC. Amino acids: CASRSGTVYEQYF.

J is TRBJ2-5 and V is TRBV6-1; TRBD2 matches 12 bases. Germline lookup yields CDR1 MNHNS and CDR2 SASEGT. V gave up 6 bases and J gave up 1 base; unmatched junction bases: 3. The CDR3 consists of 15 residues. CDR3 residues: CASRLAGGLQETQYF. The CDR3 DNA reads as TGTGCCAGCAGACTAGCGGGAGGACTCCAAGAGACCCAGTACTTC.

This clonotype was seen a handful of times. The V and J genes are TRBV10-3 and TRBJ2-5; maybe TRBD2 (5 bases). Germline CDR1 and CDR2: ENHRY and SYGVKD. CDR3 length: 12 residues. Trimming pared 9 bases from V and 1 base from J, leaving 9 bases between. The CDR3 DNA sequence: TGTGCCATTAAGGGAGTCCAAGAGACCCAGTACTTC. Protein product: CAIKGVQETQYF.

This clonotype was counted between two and nine times. This chain connects TRBV5-1 to TRBJ2-7, with 9 bases that match TRBD2. Per germline, CDR1 SGHRS and CDR2 YFSETQ. V lost 5 bases, J lost 1 base, and 7 bases stayed unmatched. The CDR3 length is 15 residues. The CDR3 region has the DNA TGCGCCAGCAGATTGAATAGCGGGGGATCCTACGAGCAGTACTTC. It translates to CASRLNSGGSYEQYF.

This clonotype has only a few counts. The CDR3 DNA reads as TGTGCCAGCTCACCCCCTAAGTCAGCGGCGCAGTATTTT. Its translation: CASSPPKSAAQYF. V is TRBV18 and J is TRBJ2-3, with a weak D call TRBD2 (5 bases). Germline V gene lookup returns CDR1 KGHSH and CDR2 LQKENI. This CDR3 is built from 13 residues. Trimming removed 3 bases at V and 10 bases at J, with 14 bases between. Complete variable domain (other parts from reference TRBV18 and TRBJ2-3): NAGVMQNPRHLVRRRGQEARLRCSPMKGHSHVYWYRQLPEEGLKFMVYLQKENIIDESGMPKERFSAEFPKEGPSILRIQQVVRGDSAAYFCASSPPKSAAQYFGPGTRLTVL.

The V call is TRBV2, the J call TRBJ2-3, with D perhaps TRBD2 (5 bases). Germline V gives CDR1 SNHLY, CDR2 FYNNEI. V dropped 4 bases and J dropped 0 bases, with 11 bases sitting between them. This CDR3 is built from 15 residues. The CDR3 sequence: CASSVQRSSTDTQYF. For the CDR3, the DNA is TGTGCCAGCAGTGTGCAGCGGAGTAGCACAGATACGCAGTATTTT.

This clonotype was seen only a few times. The CDR3 protein is CASSFSGRSYEQYF. The DNA of the CDR3 is TGTGCCAGCAGCTTTAGCGGGAGGTCCTACGAGCAGTACTTC. This chain joins TRBV7-9 and TRBJ2-7; 10 bases match TRBD2. The CDR3 consists of 14 residues. Per germline, CDR1 SEHNR and CDR2 FQNEAQ (reference sequence). Trimming at V came to 3 bases and at J to 1 base, leaving 0 bases not matched to a gene.

This clonotype has at least ten counts. The chain uses TRBV6-5 and TRBJ2-7; 9 positions agree with TRBD2. Germline V gives CDR1 MNHEY, CDR2 SVGAGI. CDR3 size: 17 residues. The V and J ends lost 0 bases and 2 bases, in that order; junction bases with no gene match: 8. The CDR3 DNA sequence: TGTGCCAGCAGTTACTCGATTTTAGCGGGAGACGCCTACGAGCAGTACTTC. It codes for CASSYSILAGDAYEQYF.

This clonotype was found many times. The rearrangement links TRBV3-1 to TRBJ1-1; tentative D call: TRBD1 (5 bases). The CDR3 runs 16 residues. V gave up 3 bases and J gave up 0 bases, with 14 bases separating them. Per the germline V gene, CDR1 is LGHDT and CDR2 is YNNKEL (reference sequence). For the CDR3, the DNA is TGTGCCAGCAGCCACGGGGGGTTACGGATGAACACTGAAGCTTTCTTT. Residues: CASSHGGLRMNTEAFF.

J is TRBJ1-5 and V is TRBV20-1; TRBD1 matches 7 bases. Germline loops: CDR1 DFQATT, CDR2 SNEGSKA (reference sequence). With V trimmed by 4 bases and J by 3 bases, 3 bases remained unmatched. The CDR3 runs 13 residues. DNA of the CDR3: TGCAGTGCTACCGGGACAGTCAATCAGCCCCAGCATTTT. Protein sequence: CSATGTVNQPQHF.